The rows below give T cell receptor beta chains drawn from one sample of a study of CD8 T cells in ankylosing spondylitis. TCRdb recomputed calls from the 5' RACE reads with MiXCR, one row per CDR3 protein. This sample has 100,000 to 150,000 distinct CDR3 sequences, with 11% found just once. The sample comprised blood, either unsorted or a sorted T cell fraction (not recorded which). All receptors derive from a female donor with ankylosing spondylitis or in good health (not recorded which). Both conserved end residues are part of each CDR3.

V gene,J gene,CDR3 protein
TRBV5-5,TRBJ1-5,CASSFGGASNQPQHF
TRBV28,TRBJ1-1,CASSRRRWENTEAFF
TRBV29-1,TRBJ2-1,CSVEKPGRVF
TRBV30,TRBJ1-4,CAWNLENAGKLFF
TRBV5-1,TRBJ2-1,CASSPLGRPNEQFF
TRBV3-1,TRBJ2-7,CACSQEAGPGLSYEQYF
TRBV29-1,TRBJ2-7,CSVVQGSSYEQYF
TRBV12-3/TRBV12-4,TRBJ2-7,CASRRAGGSYEQYF
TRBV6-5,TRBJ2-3,CASSYPMRGGRDTQYF
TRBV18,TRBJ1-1,CASSPTRPGSEAFF
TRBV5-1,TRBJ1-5,CASSLAEGGGNQPQHF
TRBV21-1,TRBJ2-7,CASSRPYF
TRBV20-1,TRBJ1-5,CSARPWRGVNQPQHF
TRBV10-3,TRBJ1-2,CATLTTGTGRKIGGYTF
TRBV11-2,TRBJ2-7,CASSLDRLGEQYF
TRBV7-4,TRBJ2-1,CASSLASGGAAVYNEQFF
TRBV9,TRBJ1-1,CASSVSYGSDTEAFF
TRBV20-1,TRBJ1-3,CSAPVAGGNTIYF
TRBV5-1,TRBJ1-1,CASSLGRSDTEAFF
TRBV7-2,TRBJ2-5,CASSSLAGGWETQYF
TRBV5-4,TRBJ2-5,CASNDRGETQYF
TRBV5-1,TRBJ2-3,CASSLDGSPPDTQYF
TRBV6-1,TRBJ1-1,CASSEALGRKGTEAFF
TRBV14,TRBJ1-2,CASSQDEGVLLTF
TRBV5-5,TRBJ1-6,CASSWDSGSPLHF
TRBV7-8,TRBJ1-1,CASSATGGPNTEAFF
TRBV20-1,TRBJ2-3,CSARVRPTDTQYF
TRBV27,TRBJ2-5,CASSEGRTSRYQETQYF
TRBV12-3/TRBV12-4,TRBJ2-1,CASRGGIAKDSFF
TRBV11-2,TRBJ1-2,CASSLRTGANYGYTF
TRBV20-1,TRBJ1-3,CSARSHGRTYSGNTIYF
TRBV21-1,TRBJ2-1,CASLHGGTSGSVWGNEQFF
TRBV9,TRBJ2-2,CASSFRGDTGELFF
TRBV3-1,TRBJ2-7,CASSQPGPPYEQYF
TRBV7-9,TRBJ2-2,CASSLELDTGELFF
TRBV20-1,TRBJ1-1,CSASSGDREAFF
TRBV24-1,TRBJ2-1,CATSDGARDEQFF
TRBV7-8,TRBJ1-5,CASSLDRVGHQPQHF
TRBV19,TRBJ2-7,CASSMQGVPYEQYF
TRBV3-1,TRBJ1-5,CASSLSTSRTGNQPQHF
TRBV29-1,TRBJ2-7,CSVESGGRAEYEQYF
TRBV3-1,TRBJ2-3,CASSTGTKSTDTQYF
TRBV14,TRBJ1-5,CASSPSGADQPQHF
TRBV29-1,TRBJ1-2,CSVEHSWDGYTF
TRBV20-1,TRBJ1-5,CSASQGVGNQPQHF
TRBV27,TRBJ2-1,CASSLIAGHYNEQFF
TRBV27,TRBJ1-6,CASSLSPGWSYNSPLHF
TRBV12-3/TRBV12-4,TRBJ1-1,CASRGTNTEAFF
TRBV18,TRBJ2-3,CASSPTDRTDTQYF
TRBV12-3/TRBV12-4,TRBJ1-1,CASSTGQGAEAFF
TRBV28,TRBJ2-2,CASSLLGTANTGELFF
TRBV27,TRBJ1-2,CASSSVDRNYGYTF
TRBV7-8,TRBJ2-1,CASSSGPRGGYEQFF
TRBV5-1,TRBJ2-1,CASSPTLSSYNEQFF
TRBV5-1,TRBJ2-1,CASSRDGNYYNEQFF